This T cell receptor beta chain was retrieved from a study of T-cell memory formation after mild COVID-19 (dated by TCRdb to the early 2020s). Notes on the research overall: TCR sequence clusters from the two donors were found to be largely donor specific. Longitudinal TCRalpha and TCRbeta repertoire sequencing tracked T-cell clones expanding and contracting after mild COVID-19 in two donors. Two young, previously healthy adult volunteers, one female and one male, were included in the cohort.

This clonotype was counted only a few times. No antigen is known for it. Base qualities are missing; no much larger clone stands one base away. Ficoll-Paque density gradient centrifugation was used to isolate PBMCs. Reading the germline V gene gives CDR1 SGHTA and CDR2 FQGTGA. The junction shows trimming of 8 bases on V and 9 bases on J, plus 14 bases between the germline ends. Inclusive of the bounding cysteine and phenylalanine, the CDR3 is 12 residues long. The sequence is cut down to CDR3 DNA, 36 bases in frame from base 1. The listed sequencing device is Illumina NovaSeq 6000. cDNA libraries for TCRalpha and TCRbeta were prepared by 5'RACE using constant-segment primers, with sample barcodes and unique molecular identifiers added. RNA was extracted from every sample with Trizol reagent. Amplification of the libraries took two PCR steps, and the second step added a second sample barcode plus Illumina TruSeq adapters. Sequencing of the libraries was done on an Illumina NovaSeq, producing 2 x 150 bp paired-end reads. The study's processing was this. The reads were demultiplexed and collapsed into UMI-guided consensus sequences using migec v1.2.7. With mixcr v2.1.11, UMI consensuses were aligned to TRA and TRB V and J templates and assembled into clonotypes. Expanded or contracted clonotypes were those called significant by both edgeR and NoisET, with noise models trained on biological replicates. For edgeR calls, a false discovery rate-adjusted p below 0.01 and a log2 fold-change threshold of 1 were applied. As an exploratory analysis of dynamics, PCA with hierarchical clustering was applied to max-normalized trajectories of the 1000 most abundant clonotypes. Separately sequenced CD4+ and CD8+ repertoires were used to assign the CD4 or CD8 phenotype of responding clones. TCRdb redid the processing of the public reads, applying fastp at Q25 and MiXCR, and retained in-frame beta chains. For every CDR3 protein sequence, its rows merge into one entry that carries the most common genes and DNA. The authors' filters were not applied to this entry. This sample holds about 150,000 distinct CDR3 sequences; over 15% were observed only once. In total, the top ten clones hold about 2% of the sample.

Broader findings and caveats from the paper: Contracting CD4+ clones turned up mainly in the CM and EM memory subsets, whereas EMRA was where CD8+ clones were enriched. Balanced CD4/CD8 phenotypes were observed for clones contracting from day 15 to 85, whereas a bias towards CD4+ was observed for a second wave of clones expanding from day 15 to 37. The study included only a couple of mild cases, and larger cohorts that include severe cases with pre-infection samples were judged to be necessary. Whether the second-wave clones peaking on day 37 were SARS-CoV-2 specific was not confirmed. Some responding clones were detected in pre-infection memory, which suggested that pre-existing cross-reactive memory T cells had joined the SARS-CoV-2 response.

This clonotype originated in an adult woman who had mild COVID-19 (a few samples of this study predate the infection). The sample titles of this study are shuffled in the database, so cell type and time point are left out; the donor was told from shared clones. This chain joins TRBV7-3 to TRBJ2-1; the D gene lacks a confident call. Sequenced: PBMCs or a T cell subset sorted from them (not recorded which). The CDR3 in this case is CASSEVVGEQFF. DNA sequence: TGTGCCAGCTCCGAGGTTGTGGGTGAGCAGTTCTTC.